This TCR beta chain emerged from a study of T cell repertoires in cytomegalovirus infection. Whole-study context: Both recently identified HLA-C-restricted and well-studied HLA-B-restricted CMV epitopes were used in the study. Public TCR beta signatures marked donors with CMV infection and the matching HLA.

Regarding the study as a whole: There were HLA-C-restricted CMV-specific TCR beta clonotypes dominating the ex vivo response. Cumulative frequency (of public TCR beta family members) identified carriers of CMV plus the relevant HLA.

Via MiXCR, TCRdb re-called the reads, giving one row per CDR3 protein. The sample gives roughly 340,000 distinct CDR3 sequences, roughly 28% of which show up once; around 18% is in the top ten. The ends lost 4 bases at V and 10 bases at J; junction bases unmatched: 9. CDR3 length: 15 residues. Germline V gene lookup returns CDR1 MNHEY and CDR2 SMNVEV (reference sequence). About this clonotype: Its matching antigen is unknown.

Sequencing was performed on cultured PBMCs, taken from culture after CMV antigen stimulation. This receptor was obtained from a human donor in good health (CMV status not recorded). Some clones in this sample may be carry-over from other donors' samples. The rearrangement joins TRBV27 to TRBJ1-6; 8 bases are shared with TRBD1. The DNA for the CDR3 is TGTGCCAGCAGTTCCCGGGACAGGATTGGGTCACCCCTCCACTTT. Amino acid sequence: CASSSRDRIGSPLHF.